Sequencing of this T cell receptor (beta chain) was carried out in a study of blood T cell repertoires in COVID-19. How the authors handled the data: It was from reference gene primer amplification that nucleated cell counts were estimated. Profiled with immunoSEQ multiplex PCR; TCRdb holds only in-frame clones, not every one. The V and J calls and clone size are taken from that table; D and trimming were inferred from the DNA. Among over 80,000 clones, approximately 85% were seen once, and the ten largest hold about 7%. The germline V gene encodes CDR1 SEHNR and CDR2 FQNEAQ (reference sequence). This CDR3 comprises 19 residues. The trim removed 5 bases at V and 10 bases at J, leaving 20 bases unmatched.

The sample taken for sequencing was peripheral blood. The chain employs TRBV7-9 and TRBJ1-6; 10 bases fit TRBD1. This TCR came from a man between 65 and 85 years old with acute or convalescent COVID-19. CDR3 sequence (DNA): TGTGCCAGCAGCCTTGGGACCGGACAGGGGGATATCTTAAGGTCACCCCTCCACTTT. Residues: CASSLGTGQGDILRSPLHF.